The 32 T cell receptor beta chains below all came from one sample that was sequenced in a study of T cell repertoires in cytomegalovirus infection. These receptors' targets are unknown. MiXCR, applied by TCRdb to the reads, yields one record per CDR3 protein. The table has about 770,000 distinct CDR3 sequences, roughly 28% seen once; the top ten hold approximately 14%. The source was cultured CD8+ T cells from PBMCs, collected from culture after CMV antigen stimulation. These receptors all come from a human donor in good health (CMV status not recorded). Some clones in this sample may be carry-over from other donors' samples.

This clonotype came up a few times. V gene TRBV6-6 combines with J gene TRBJ1-5; 7 bases agree with TRBD1. V trimming: 6 bases; J trimming: 0 bases; junction bases outside the gene matches: 8. CDR3 size: 16 residues. The germline V gene has CDR1 MNHNY and CDR2 SVGAGI (reference sequence). CDR3 sequence: CASSQDRALSNQPQHF. As DNA, the CDR3 is TGTGCCAGCAGCCAAGACAGGGCCCTTAGCAATCAGCCCCAGCATTTT.

This clonotype has a handful of counts. This chain uses TRBV20-1 with TRBJ2-7, with 12 positions matching TRBD1. CDR1 and CDR2 (germline): DFQATT, SNEGSKA (reference sequence). The CDR3 is 14 residues long. V lost 4 bases to trimming and J lost 9 bases; unmatched junction nucleotides: 10. The CDR3 nucleotides are TGCAGTGCTACCACGGGACAGGGGGCTAGAGGGCAGTACGTC. It codes for CSATTGQGARGQYV.

This clonotype was seen a handful of times. CDR3 sequence reads: CASSLLDSRLSGYTF. The CDR3 region has the DNA TGTGCCAGCAGCCTCCTGGACAGCCGGTTAAGTGGCTACACCTTC. V gene TRBV7-6 combines with J gene TRBJ1-2, with D perhaps TRBD1 (6 bases). Germline loops: CDR1 SGHVS, CDR2 FNYEAQ. This CDR3 comprises 15 residues. Trimming took 5 bases from V and 7 from J, leaving 20 bases between them.

The gene calls are TRBV12-3 or TRBV12-4 and TRBJ1-1; D uncertain. V lost 5 bases and J lost 0, with 13 bases in between. There are 15 residues in the CDR3. The CDR3 DNA is TGTGCCAGCAGTCCAAATACCGGGTTGAACACTGAAGCTTTCTTT. It specifies CASSPNTGLNTEAFF.

This chain joins TRBV12-3 or TRBV12-4 and TRBJ1-3, with D unresolved. The CDR3 length is 16 residues. V lost 4 bases to trimming and J lost 4 bases, with 17 bases between them. Here the CDR3 DNA reads TGTGCCAGCAGTTCCTGGAAGGCAGAGATAGGAAACACCATATATTTT. This encodes CASSSWKAEIGNTIYF.

The chain employs TRBV2 and TRBJ1-6; 9 bases are a match to TRBD1. The germline gives CDR1 SNHLY, CDR2 FYNNEI. The CDR3 extends over 15 amino acids. The V and J ends lost 5 bases and 10 bases, in that order; junction bases with no gene match: 9. The CDR3 region is CASSPTTTGGSPLHF. The CDR3 DNA reads TGTGCCAGCAGTCCTACTACGACAGGGGGGTCACCCCTCCACTTT.

This clonotype was observed a handful of times. The rearrangement links TRBV7-2 to TRBJ2-1; 7 nucleotides align to TRBD1. Trimming removed 5 bases from V and 7 bases from J; junction bases left unmatched: 8. The CDR3 is 14 amino acids. The germline gives CDR1 SGHTA, CDR2 FQGNSA. CDR3 protein: CASSPWDRVNEQFF. As DNA, the CDR3 is TGTGCCAGCAGCCCCTGGGACAGAGTTAATGAGCAGTTCTTC.

The rearrangement joins TRBV29-1 to TRBJ1-2, with D perhaps matching TRBD1 (6 bases). Per germline, CDR1 SQVTM and CDR2 ANQGSEA. This CDR3 comprises 12 residues. The V and J ends lost 5 bases and 3 bases respectively, with 10 bases between them. Here the CDR3 reads CSVNRADYGYTF. For the CDR3, the DNA is TGCAGCGTTAACAGGGCTGACTATGGCTACACCTTC.

This clonotype was detected a few times. The V call is TRBV4-1, the J call TRBJ2-1, with D maybe TRBD2 (5 bases). CDR1 and CDR2 from the germline V gene are MGHRA and YSYEKL. The CDR3 is 16 amino acids. Trimming removed 7 bases at V and 3 bases at J, with 19 bases between. Here the CDR3 DNA reads TGCGCCAGCACCTTAGAAGGAGGAGAAAGCTACAATGAGCAGTTCTTC. Amino acid sequence: CASTLEGGESYNEQFF.

This clonotype was observed a few times. The J gene is TRBJ2-5, the V gene TRBV6-5; D unclear. Looked up from germline, CDR1 is MNHEY and CDR2 is SVGAGI. Deletions cut 0 bases from V and 3 bases from J, with 8 bases between. The CDR3 runs to 14 residues. This chain's CDR3 is CASSYSKGKETQYF. The CDR3 nucleotides are TGTGCCAGCAGTTACTCGAAAGGGAAAGAGACCCAGTACTTC.

This clonotype was detected a few times. The V and J genes are TRBV9 and TRBJ2-4, with D hard to call. The CDR3 has 15 amino acids. Looked up from germline, CDR1 is SGDLS and CDR2 is YYNGEE. Trimming removed 3 bases from V and 1 base from J, with 11 bases in between. DNA of the CDR3: TGTGCCAGCAGCGGCCCCTCTGGGGCCAAAAACATTCAGTACTTC. Encoded protein: CASSGPSGAKNIQYF.

The gene calls are TRBV6-2 or TRBV6-3 and TRBJ2-7; D might be TRBD2 (6 bases). Trimming cost V 5 bases and J 5 bases, with 19 bases left between them. Germline CDR1 reads MNHEY; CDR2 reads SVGEGT. This CDR3 spans 15 amino acids. The CDR3: CASSGIRRAPDEQYF. The CDR3 DNA sequence: TGTGCCAGCAGTGGGATTAGGAGGGCGCCGGACGAGCAGTACTTC.

In its sample, this clonotype was seen a few times. The rearrangement joins TRBV11-2 to TRBJ2-3; TRBD1 matches 9 bases. Germline CDR1 is SGHAT and CDR2 is FQNNGV. The V and J ends lost 6 bases and 0 bases, in that order; junction bases with no gene match: 4. The CDR3 is 15 residues long. The CDR3 coding sequence is TGTGCCAGCAGGCCCGGACAGGGGAGCACAGATACGCAGTATTTT. This translates into CASRPGQGSTDTQYF.

In this sample, this clonotype turned up a few times. The CDR3 DNA follows: TGTGCCCTCAGGGGTTCCTACAATGAGCAGTTCTTC. Its translation is CALRGSYNEQFF. The chain recombines TRBV6-6 with TRBJ2-1; TRBD1 is a possible D gene (6 bases). Trimming cost V 11 bases and J 1 base, with 9 bases left between them. CDR1 is MNHNY and CDR2 is SVGAGI in the germline V gene (reference sequence). This CDR3 comprises 12 residues.

The V call is TRBV7-4, the J call TRBJ1-4; 8 bases fit TRBD1. CDR1 is SGHVT, CDR2 SQSDAQ, per germline. There are 15 residues in the CDR3. With 1 base clipped from V and 8 bases from J, the junction kept 6 bases outside the gene matches. CDR3 in amino acids: CASSLVGQGLEKLFF. The CDR3 coding sequence is TGTGCCAGCAGCTTAGTCGGACAGGGACTGGAAAAACTGTTTTTT.

CDR3 in amino acids: CASSSGLGGRDTQYF. The CDR3 DNA reads TGCGCCAGCAGCTCCGGACTCGGTGGGCGGGATACGCAGTATTTT. The J gene is TRBJ2-3, the V gene TRBV5-1; a weak D match, TRBD2 (5 bases). Trimming pared 3 bases from V and 6 bases from J, leaving 17 bases between. Germline V CDR1 and CDR2: SGHRS, YFSETQ. The CDR3 spans 15 residues.

The CDR3 protein is CASSDSGLTQFF. The CDR3 nucleotides read TGTGCCAGCAGTGACTCGGGACTAACACAGTTCTTC. The chain uses TRBV6-4 and TRBJ2-1; 7 nucleotides line up with TRBD2. The J segment lost 13 bases and the V segment lost 0 bases, leaving 3 bases of the junction unmatched. Germline values: CDR1 MRHNA, CDR2 SNTAGT. This CDR3 contains 12 residues.

The chain is built from TRBV27 and TRBJ2-3; 11 bases map to TRBD2. After removal of 6 bases from V and 0 bases from J, the junction contained 14 bases not matched to a gene. Germline V CDR1 and CDR2: MNHEY, SMNVEV (reference sequence). The CDR3 runs 19 residues. The CDR3 sequence is CASSTRGLAGGSSTDTQYF. DNA for the CDR3: TGTGCCAGCAGCACTAGGGGGCTAGCGGGGGGCTCTAGCACAGATACGCAGTATTTT.

Only a few counts were recorded for this clonotype. The chain combines TRBV19 with TRBJ2-7; weak D call: TRBD1 (6 bases). Per germline, CDR1 LNHDA and CDR2 SQIVND (reference sequence). V was shortened by 3 bases and J by 2 bases, with 14 bases between the two germline ends. This CDR3 is 15 amino acids long. CDR3 bases: TGTGCCAGTAGTATCGGGCAGGGGAACCCCTACGAGCAGTACTTC. This gives the protein CASSIGQGNPYEQYF.

The chain recombines TRBV2 with TRBJ2-7; 15 nucleotides line up with TRBD2. The V segment lost 6 bases and the J segment 6 bases; nucleotides outside the gene matches: 6. Germline V gene lookup returns CDR1 SNHLY and CDR2 FYNNEI. The CDR3 covers 15 residues. CDR3 sequence reads: CASRGTSGGPGEQYV. The CDR3 DNA is TGTGCCAGCAGGGGGACTAGCGGGGGGCCAGGCGAGCAGTACGTC.

This clonotype was found many times. This chain connects TRBV27 to TRBJ1-5; TRBD1 aligns across 7 bases. The V segment lost 4 bases and the J segment 4 bases; nucleotides outside the gene matches: 7. The germline CDR1 and CDR2 sequences are MNHEY and SMNVEV (reference sequence). CDR3 length equals 15 residues. The chain's CDR3 is CASSSRTGRNQPQHF. Written as DNA, the CDR3 is TGTGCCAGCAGTTCCCGGACAGGACGGAATCAGCCCCAGCATTTT.

About this clonotype: The junction and the germline gene differ at one end; a read error may be behind it. This chain connects TRBV19 to TRBJ1-1; the D gene is possibly TRBD1 (5 bases). This CDR3 contains 14 residues. Germline CDR1 is LNHDA and CDR2 is SQIVND (reference sequence). The CDR3 nucleotides read TGTGCCAGTAGTTTGTGGAACAGGAACGCTGAAGCTTTCTTT. This codes for CASSLWNRNAEAFF.

The table lists this clonotype with a few counts. The V call is TRBV19, the J call TRBJ1-1, with 7 bases aligning to TRBD1. This CDR3 region has 16 residues. Per the germline V gene, CDR1 is LNHDA and CDR2 is SQIVND (reference sequence). The trim removed 6 bases at V and 0 bases at J, leaving 10 bases unmatched. The DNA of the CDR3 is TGTGCCAGTAGCACCCTCCCACAGGGGATGAACACTGAAGCTTTCTTT. This codes for CASSTLPQGMNTEAFF.

The chain uses TRBV6-5 and TRBJ1-4; D is ambiguous. Germline assignment: CDR1 MNHEY and CDR2 SVGAGI. This CDR3 is 11 amino acids long. Trimming removed 8 bases from V and 8 bases from J, with 9 bases in between. In DNA form, the CDR3 reads TGTGCCAGCGGCATGCCGGAAAAACTGTTTTTT. Translating it yields CASGMPEKLFF.

The genes are TRBV4-1 and TRBJ2-5; TRBD2 matches at 7 bases. Germline V gene sequence: CDR1 MGHRA, CDR2 YSYEKL. The CDR3 sequence is 17 residues long. Unmatched junction bases numbered 10, after V lost 1 base and J lost 2 bases. CDR3 protein: CASSQVSWRGTQETQYF. The CDR3 nucleotides are TGCGCCAGCAGCCAAGTAAGCTGGCGGGGGACTCAAGAGACCCAGTACTTC.

This chain joins TRBV6-2 or TRBV6-3 and TRBJ1-6, with a tentative D call TRBD1 (6 bases). The length of the CDR3 is 15 residues. V lost 6 bases and J lost 6, with 15 bases in between. Germline V lookup: CDR1 MNHEY, CDR2 SVGEGT. The CDR3 protein is CASRADSSRNSPLHF. The CDR3 nucleotides read TGTGCCAGCAGAGCGGACAGTAGTCGTAATTCACCCCTCCACTTT.

This clonotype has a handful of counts. The genes are TRBV7-3 and TRBJ2-4; TRBD1 or TRBD2 may be the D gene (5 bases each). The germline CDR1 and CDR2 sequences are SGHTA and FQGTGA. V was pared by 6 bases and J by 5 bases, with 14 bases between. This CDR3 region has 14 residues. The CDR3: CASSQGLGENIQYF. The CDR3 DNA reads as TGTGCCAGCAGTCAAGGACTGGGGGAAAACATTCAGTACTTC. Supplemented by reference TRBV7-3 and TRBJ2-4, the full variable domain reads GAGVSQTPSNKVTEKGKYVELRCDPISGHTALYWYRQSLGQGPEFLIYFQGTGAADDSGLPNDRFFAVRPEGSVSTLKIQRTERGDSAVYLCASSQGLGENIQYFGAGTRLSVL.

This clonotype was recorded a few times. CDR3 sequence (DNA): TGTGCCAGCAGCTTAGTGGCGGGAGAGTACAATGAGCAGTTCTTC. Its translation is CASSLVAGEYNEQFF. The J gene is TRBJ2-1, the V gene TRBV7-6; TRBD2 matches 7 bases. This CDR3 is built from 15 residues. Losses at the gene ends were 1 base for V and 4 bases for J; bases not matched to a gene: 4. Germline assignment: CDR1 SGHVS and CDR2 FNYEAQ.

This clonotype occurred a few times. The genes are TRBV4-1 and TRBJ1-1; 7 bases map to TRBD1. After removal of 3 bases from V and 1 base from J, the junction contained 5 bases not matched to a gene. This CDR3 is built from 15 residues. CDR1 and CDR2 (germline): MGHRA, YSYEKL. The CDR3 bases are TGCGCCAGCAGCCAGGTCAGGGGGGCGAACACTGAAGCTTTCTTT. Amino acid sequence: CASSQVRGANTEAFF.

A single count supports this clonotype. V is TRBV25-1 and J is TRBJ1-2, with D tentatively TRBD1 (6 bases). Germline values: CDR1 MGHDK, CDR2 SYGVNS. The CDR3 consists of 13 residues. Trimming took off 3 bases at V and 3 bases at J, with 8 bases between the two ends. CDR3 DNA sequence: TGTGCCAGCAGTGACAGGACAGACTATGGCTACACCTTC. This encodes CASSDRTDYGYTF.

This clonotype was observed once. The chain is built from TRBV6-6 and TRBJ1-1; TRBD1 is a possible D gene (5 bases). The CDR3 runs 14 residues. Deletions cut 9 bases from V and 3 bases from J, with 17 bases between. Germline CDR1 is MNHNY and CDR2 is SVGAGI (reference sequence). The CDR3 coding sequence is TGTGCCAGTGGGGAGGGCCTGGGGGACACTGAAGCTTTCTTT. It translates to CASGEGLGDTEAFF.

This clonotype was detected only a few times. The rearrangement joins TRBV10-3 to TRBJ1-1; D is uncertain. Germline assignment: CDR1 ENHRY and CDR2 SYGVKD. This CDR3 has 13 residues. Deletions cut 3 bases from V and 1 base from J, with 6 bases between. The CDR3 region has the DNA TGTGCCATCAGTGAAGGCGCGAACACTGAAGCTTTCTTT. This sequence encodes CAISEGANTEAFF.